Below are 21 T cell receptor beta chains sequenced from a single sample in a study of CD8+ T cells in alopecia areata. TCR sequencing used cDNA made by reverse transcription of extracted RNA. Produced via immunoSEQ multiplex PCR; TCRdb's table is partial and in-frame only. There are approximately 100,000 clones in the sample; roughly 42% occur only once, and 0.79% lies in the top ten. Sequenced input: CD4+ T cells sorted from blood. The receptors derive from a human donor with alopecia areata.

CDR3: CASSQEHGGAKNIQYF. The DNA of the CDR3 is TGCGCCAGCAGCCAAGAACACGGTGGAGCCAAAAACATTCAGTACTTC. The gene calls are TRBV4-1 and TRBJ2-4; D not certain. Trimming cost V 0 bases and J 0 bases, with 9 bases left between them. CDR1 and CDR2 (germline): MGHRA, YSYEKL. The CDR3 runs 16 residues.

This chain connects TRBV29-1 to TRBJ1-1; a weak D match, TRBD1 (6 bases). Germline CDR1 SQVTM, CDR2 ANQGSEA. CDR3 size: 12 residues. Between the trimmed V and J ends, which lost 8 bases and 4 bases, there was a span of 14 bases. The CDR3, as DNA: TGCAGCCCCGAGGAGGGGGGCACTGAAGCTTTCTTT. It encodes CSPEEGGTEAFF.

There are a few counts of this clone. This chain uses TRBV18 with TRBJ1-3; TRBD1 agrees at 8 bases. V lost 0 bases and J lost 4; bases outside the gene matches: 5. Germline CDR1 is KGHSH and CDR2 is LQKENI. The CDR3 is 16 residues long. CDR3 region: CASSPPSGGTGNTIYF. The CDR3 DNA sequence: TGTGCCAGCTCACCACCCTCAGGGGGCACAGGAAACACCATATATTTT.

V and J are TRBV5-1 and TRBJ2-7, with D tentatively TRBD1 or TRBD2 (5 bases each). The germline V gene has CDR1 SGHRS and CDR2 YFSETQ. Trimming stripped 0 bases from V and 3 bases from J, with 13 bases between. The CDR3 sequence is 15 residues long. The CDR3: CASSLGGTVSYEQYF. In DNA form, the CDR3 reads TGCGCCAGCAGCTTGGGAGGGACGGTGAGCTACGAGCAGTACTTC.

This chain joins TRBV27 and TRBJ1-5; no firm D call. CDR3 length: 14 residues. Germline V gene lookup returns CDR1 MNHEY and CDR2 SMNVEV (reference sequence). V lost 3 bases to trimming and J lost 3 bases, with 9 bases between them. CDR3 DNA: TGTGCCAGCAGTTTGGGTGCCCCCAATCAGCCCCAGCATTTT. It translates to CASSLGAPNQPQHF.

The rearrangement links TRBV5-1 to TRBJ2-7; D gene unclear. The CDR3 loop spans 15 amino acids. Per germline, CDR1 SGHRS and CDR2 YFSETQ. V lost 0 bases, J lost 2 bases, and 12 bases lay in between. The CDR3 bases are TGCGCCAGCAGCTTGGGGATCGGCAGAACCTACGAGCAGTACTTC. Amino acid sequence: CASSLGIGRTYEQYF. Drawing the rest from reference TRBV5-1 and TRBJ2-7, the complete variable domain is KAGVTQTPRYLIKTRGQQVTLSCSPISGHRSVSWYQQTPGQGLQFLFEYFSETQRNKGNFPGRFSGRQFSNSRSEMNVSTLELGDSALYLCASSLGIGRTYEQYFGPGTRLTVT.

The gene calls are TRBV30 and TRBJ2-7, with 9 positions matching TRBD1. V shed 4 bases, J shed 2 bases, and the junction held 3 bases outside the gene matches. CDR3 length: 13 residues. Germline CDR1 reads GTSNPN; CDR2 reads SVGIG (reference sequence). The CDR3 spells CAWTGTGPYEQYF. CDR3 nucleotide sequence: TGTGCCTGGACCGGGACAGGGCCCTACGAGCAGTACTTC.

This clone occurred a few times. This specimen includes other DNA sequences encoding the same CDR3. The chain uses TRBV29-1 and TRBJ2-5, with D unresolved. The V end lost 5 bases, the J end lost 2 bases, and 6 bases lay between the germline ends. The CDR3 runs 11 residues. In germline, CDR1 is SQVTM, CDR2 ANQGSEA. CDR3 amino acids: CSVNRQETQYF. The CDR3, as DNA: TGCAGCGTTAACCGTCAAGAGACCCAGTACTTC.

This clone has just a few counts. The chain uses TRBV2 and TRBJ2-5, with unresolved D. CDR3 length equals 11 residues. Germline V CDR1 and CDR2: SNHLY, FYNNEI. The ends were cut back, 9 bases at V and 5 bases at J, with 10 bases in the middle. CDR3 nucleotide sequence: TGTGCCAGTACGGATGGGGAGACCCAGTACTTC. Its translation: CASTDGETQYF.

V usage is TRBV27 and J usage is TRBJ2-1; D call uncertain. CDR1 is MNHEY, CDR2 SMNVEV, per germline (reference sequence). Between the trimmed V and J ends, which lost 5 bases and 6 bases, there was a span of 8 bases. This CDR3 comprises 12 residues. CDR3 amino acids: CASSANSNEQFF. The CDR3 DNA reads TGTGCCAGCAGTGCCAATTCCAATGAGCAGTTCTTC.

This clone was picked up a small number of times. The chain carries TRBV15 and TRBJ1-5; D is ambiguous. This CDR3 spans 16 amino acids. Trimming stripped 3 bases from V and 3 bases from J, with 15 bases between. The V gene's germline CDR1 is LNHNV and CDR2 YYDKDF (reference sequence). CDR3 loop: CATSRGGMIVNQPQHF. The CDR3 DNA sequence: TGTGCCACCAGCAGGGGCGGGATGATCGTCAATCAGCCCCAGCATTTT.

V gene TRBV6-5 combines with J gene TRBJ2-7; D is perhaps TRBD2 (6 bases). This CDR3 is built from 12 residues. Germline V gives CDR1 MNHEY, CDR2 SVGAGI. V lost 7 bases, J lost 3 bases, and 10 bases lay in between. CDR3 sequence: CASTAGSYEQYF. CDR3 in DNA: TGTGCCAGCACCGCCGGGAGCTACGAGCAGTACTTC.

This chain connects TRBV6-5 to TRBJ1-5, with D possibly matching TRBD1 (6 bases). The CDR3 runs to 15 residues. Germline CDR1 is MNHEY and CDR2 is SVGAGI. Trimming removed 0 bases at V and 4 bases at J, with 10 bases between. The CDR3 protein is CASSYSGQGNQPQHF. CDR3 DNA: TGTGCCAGCAGTTACTCCGGCCAGGGGAATCAGCCCCAGCATTTT.

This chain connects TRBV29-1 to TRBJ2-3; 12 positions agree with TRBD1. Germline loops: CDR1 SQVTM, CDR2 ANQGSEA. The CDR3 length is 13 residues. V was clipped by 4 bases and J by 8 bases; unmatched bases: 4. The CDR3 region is CSVGDRGRPTQYF. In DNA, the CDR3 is TGCAGCGTTGGGGACAGGGGGCGGCCTACGCAGTATTTT.

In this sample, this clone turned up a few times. Here the CDR3 reads CSVRAGGTNEQFF. For the CDR3, the DNA is TGCAGCGTTCGAGCGGGAGGGACGAATGAGCAGTTCTTC. V and J are TRBV29-1 and TRBJ2-1; 10 bases match TRBD2. V lost 5 bases and J lost 7; bases outside the gene matches: 5. The CDR3 totals 13 residues. Germline CDR1 SQVTM, CDR2 ANQGSEA.

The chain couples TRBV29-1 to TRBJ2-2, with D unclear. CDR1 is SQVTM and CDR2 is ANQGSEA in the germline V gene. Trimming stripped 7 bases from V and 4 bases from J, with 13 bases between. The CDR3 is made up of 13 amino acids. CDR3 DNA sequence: TGCAGCGCCACCGGAGTAAGCACCGGGGAGCTGTTTTTT. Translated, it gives CSATGVSTGELFF.

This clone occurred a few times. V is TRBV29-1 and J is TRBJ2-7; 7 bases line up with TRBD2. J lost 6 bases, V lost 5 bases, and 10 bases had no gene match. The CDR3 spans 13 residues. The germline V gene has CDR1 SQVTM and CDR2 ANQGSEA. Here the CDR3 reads CSVSLAVGSEQYF. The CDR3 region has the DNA TGCAGCGTTTCCCTAGCGGTTGGGTCCGAGCAGTACTTC.

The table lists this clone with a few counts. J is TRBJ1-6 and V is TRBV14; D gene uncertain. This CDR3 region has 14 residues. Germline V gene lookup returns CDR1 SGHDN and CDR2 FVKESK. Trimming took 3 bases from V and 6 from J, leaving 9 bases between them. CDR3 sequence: CASSQWQPNSPLHF. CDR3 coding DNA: TGTGCCAGCAGCCAGTGGCAACCTAATTCACCCCTCCACTTT.

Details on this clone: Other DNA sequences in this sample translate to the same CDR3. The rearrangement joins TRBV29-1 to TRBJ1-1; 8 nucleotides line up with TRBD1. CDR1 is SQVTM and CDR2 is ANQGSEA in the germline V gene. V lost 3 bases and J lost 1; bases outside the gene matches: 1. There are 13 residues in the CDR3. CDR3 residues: CSVEGQENTEAFF. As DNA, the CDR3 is TGCAGCGTTGAGGGACAGGAGAACACTGAAGCTTTCTTT. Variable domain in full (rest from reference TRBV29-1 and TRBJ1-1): SAVISQKPSRDICQRGTSLTIQCQVDSQVTMMFWYRQQPGQSLTLIATANQGSEATYESGFVIDKFPISRPNLTFSTLTVSNMSPEDSSIYLCSVEGQENTEAFFGQGTRLTVV.

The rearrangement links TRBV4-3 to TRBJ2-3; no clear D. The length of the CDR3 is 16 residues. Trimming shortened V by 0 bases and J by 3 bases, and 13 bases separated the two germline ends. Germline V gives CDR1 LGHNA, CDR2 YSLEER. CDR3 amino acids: CASSQDRFPGTDTQYF. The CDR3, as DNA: TGCGCCAGCAGCCAAGATCGGTTCCCTGGAACAGATACGCAGTATTTT.

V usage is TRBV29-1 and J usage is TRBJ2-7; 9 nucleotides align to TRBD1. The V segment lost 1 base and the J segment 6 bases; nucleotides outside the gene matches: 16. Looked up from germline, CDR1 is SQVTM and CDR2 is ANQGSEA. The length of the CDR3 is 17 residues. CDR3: CSVEARRMTGGKGEQYF. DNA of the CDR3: TGCAGCGTTGAAGCTCGGAGGATGACAGGGGGTAAAGGCGAGCAGTACTTC.